Listed here are 21 T cell receptor beta chains from one sample, sequenced in a study of T-cell reconstitution after alpha-beta-depleted transplantation in children. It was with unique molecular identifiers that the TCRbeta library was prepared. From the PCR reads, TCRdb called clonotypes with MiXCR, one entry per CDR3 protein. In the table there are more than 150,000 distinct CDR3 sequences, approximately 14% of which are singletons. This sample comprised PBMCs from the stem cell graft donor, obtained from the stem cell graft. Source of these receptors: a human donor who donated a stem cell graft to a child with acute lymphoblastic leukemia.

This clonotype was seen ten or more times. This chain joins TRBV27 and TRBJ1-5; TRBD1 matches at 8 bases. The CDR3 sequence is 16 residues long. Trimming at V came to 6 bases and at J to 0 bases, leaving 7 bases not matched to a gene. CDR1 and CDR2 (germline): MNHEY, SMNVEV (reference sequence). CDR3: CASRGQGGISNQPQHF. In nucleotides, the CDR3 is TGTGCCAGCAGAGGACAGGGCGGTATTAGCAATCAGCCCCAGCATTTT.

At least ten counts were recorded for this clonotype. CDR3 residues: CASSVSGRSTGELFF. The DNA of the CDR3 is TGTGCCAGCAGCGTTAGCGGGAGGAGCACCGGGGAGCTGTTTTTT. V usage is TRBV11-2 and J usage is TRBJ2-2, with 10 bases fitting TRBD2. In germline, CDR1 is SGHAT, CDR2 FQNNGV. The CDR3 loop spans 15 amino acids. J was trimmed by 4 bases and V by 5 bases; bases with no gene match: 4.

This clonotype has just a few counts. The gene calls are TRBV7-9 and TRBJ1-2; D is uncertain. Trimming shortened V by 0 bases and J by 3 bases, and 8 bases separated the two germline ends. In germline, CDR1 is SEHNR, CDR2 FQNEAQ (reference sequence). The CDR3 consists of 14 residues. The CDR3 reads CASSLADGHYGYTF. The CDR3 nucleotides read TGTGCCAGCAGCTTAGCGGACGGCCACTATGGCTACACCTTC.

V and J are TRBV11-3 and TRBJ2-1; the D gene could be TRBD1 or TRBD2 (6 bases each). This CDR3 spans 17 amino acids. From germline, CDR1 is SGHNT and CDR2 YENEEA. Trimming pared 5 bases from V and 7 bases from J, leaving 24 bases between. In DNA form, the CDR3 reads TGTGCCAGCAGCCCCCTACGAGGGGGAGGTATCCGGAATGAGCAGTTCTTC. It yields the protein CASSPLRGGGIRNEQFF.

This clonotype was seen many times. The chain links TRBV20-1 to TRBJ1-4; 12 nucleotides align to TRBD1. The CDR3 length is 17 residues. Losses at the gene ends were 3 bases for V and 8 bases for J; bases not matched to a gene: 13. In germline, CDR1 is DFQATT, CDR2 SNEGSKA (reference sequence). This chain's CDR3 is CSARRDRGPSTGEKLFF. In DNA form, the CDR3 reads TGCAGTGCTAGGAGGGACAGGGGGCCCTCAACGGGCGAAAAACTGTTTTTT.

This clonotype came up many times. The chain recombines TRBV20-1 with TRBJ2-1; D is perhaps TRBD1 (5 bases). This CDR3 comprises 15 residues. CDR1 and CDR2 from the germline V gene are DFQATT and SNEGSKA (reference sequence). V lost 2 bases to trimming and J lost 9 bases, with 20 bases between them. CDR3 coding DNA: TGCAGTGCTAGACTTAGTCGAAGGGGATGGGGTGAGCAGTTCTTC. Translated: CSARLSRRGWGEQFF.

This clonotype came up many times. The CDR3 coding sequence is TGCGCCAGCAGTGATACCGGGACACAAGCCAAAAACATTCAGTACTTC. Translating gives CASSDTGTQAKNIQYF. V gene TRBV10-1 combines with J gene TRBJ2-4; tentatively, D is TRBD1 (6 bases). Trimming stripped 3 bases from V and 0 bases from J, with 12 bases between. The germline gives CDR1 WNHNN, CDR2 SYGVQD (reference sequence). This CDR3 region has 16 residues.

This clonotype was counted many times. The chain uses TRBV10-3 and TRBJ2-5; TRBD1 is a possible D gene (5 bases). The CDR3 covers 14 residues. The V gene lost 6 bases and the J gene lost 4 bases, with 15 bases spanning the gap. The V gene's germline CDR1 is ENHRY and CDR2 SYGVKD. In DNA, the CDR3 is TGTGCCATCAGGGGGCTGGTTAACCCAGAGACCCAGTACTTC. It yields the protein CAIRGLVNPETQYF.

This clonotype was seen at least ten times. The CDR3, as DNA: TGCAGCGTTGAAAGGCAGAACACTGAAGCTTTCTTT. Encoded protein: CSVERQNTEAFF. The chain uses TRBV29-1 and TRBJ1-1; no clear D gene. Per germline, CDR1 SQVTM and CDR2 ANQGSEA. This CDR3 comprises 12 residues. With 2 bases removed from V and 1 base from J, the gap between germline ends came to 5 bases.

This clonotype has just a few counts. The J gene is TRBJ1-6, the V gene TRBV29-1; a possible D gene is TRBD1 (5 bases). Trimming took 4 bases from V and 3 from J, leaving 7 bases between them. Germline loops: CDR1 SQVTM, CDR2 ANQGSEA. The CDR3 loop spans 13 amino acids. CDR3 bases: TGCAGCGTTGGGGACGACTATAATTCACCCCTCCACTTT. Translated: CSVGDDYNSPLHF.

This clonotype was recorded many times. The V and J genes are TRBV20-1 and TRBJ1-1; D remains ambiguous. Germline V gene lookup returns CDR1 DFQATT and CDR2 SNEGSKA (reference sequence). V dropped 0 bases and J dropped 4 bases, with 15 bases sitting between them. The CDR3 runs 15 residues. The CDR3 nucleotides are TGCAGTGCTAGAGATGCCGCCCGGGATGGCACTGAAGCTTTCTTT. It codes for CSARDAARDGTEAFF.

Many counts were recorded for this clonotype. The chain joins TRBV12-3 or TRBV12-4 to TRBJ2-1, with D possibly TRBD1 on 5 matching bases. This CDR3 has 15 amino acids. Trimming stripped 7 bases from V and 3 bases from J, with 16 bases between. The DNA for the CDR3 is TGTGCCAGCACCTGGGGCAGAAGGAACTACAATGAGCAGTTCTTC. Translating gives CASTWGRRNYNEQFF.

This clonotype was seen only once. With a much larger clone just one base away, this may be a read error. The V call is TRBV5-1, the J call TRBJ2-1; 7 bases line up with TRBD2. V was clipped by 5 bases and J by 7 bases; unmatched bases: 6. This CDR3 spans 13 amino acids. CDR1 and CDR2 (germline): SGHRS, YFSETQ. The CDR3 protein is CASSYGLDNEQFF. In DNA, the CDR3 is TGCGCCAGCAGTTATGGACTAGATAATGAGCAGTTCTTC.

This clonotype was counted at least ten times. The chain is built from TRBV5-5 and TRBJ2-1; 7 positions agree with TRBD2. Trimming at V came to 4 bases and at J to 6 bases, leaving 13 bases not matched to a gene. Per the germline V gene, CDR1 is SGHKS and CDR2 is YYEKEE (reference sequence). The CDR3 runs to 16 residues. CDR3 residues: CASSNQWAGVVNEQFF. The CDR3 region has the DNA TGTGCCAGCAGCAACCAATGGGCGGGAGTTGTCAATGAGCAGTTCTTC.

In its sample, this clonotype was seen a few times. The rearrangement uses TRBV10-3 and TRBJ1-6; weak D call: TRBD1 (6 bases). The ends were cut back, 4 bases at V and 5 bases at J, with 18 bases in the middle. This CDR3 has 17 residues. The germline V gene encodes CDR1 ENHRY and CDR2 SYGVKD. This chain's CDR3 is CAISAGQPKSNNSPLHF. The CDR3 region has the DNA TGTGCCATCAGTGCCGGACAGCCGAAGTCCAATAATTCACCCCTCCACTTT.

This clonotype has at least ten counts. CDR3 nucleotides: TGCAGCGTATTCGGACAGGGGGCTGAAGCTTTCTTT. This sequence encodes CSVFGQGAEAFF. V is TRBV29-1 and J is TRBJ1-1, with TRBD1 matching over 10 bases. The CDR3 has 12 residues. Looked up from germline, CDR1 is SQVTM and CDR2 is ANQGSEA. V was pared by 6 bases and J by 6 bases, with 4 bases of the junction left unmatched.

J is TRBJ2-2 and V is TRBV6-5; tentatively, D is TRBD2 (6 bases). The CDR3 has 17 amino acids. Germline V gene lookup returns CDR1 MNHEY and CDR2 SVGAGI. The V end was cut by 1 base, the J end by 1 base, with 13 bases between. The chain's CDR3 is CASSYFGGRRNTGELFF. The CDR3, as DNA: TGTGCCAGCAGTTACTTCGGGGGAAGGAGGAACACCGGGGAGCTGTTTTTT.

This clonotype occurred many times. The chain has TRBV5-1 and TRBJ2-2; 10 nucleotides match TRBD1. Germline V CDR1 and CDR2: SGHRS, YFSETQ. This CDR3 contains 16 residues. V dropped 2 bases and J dropped 4; count of bases not matched to a gene: 5. CDR3 DNA sequence: TGCGCCAGCAGCTTAGCCCGGACAGGGGGCACCGGGGAGCTGTTTTTT. It translates to CASSLARTGGTGELFF. Full variable domain (missing parts from reference TRBV5-1 and TRBJ2-2): KAGVTQTPRYLIKTRGQQVTLSCSPISGHRSVSWYQQTPGQGLQFLFEYFSETQRNKGNFPGRFSGRQFSNSRSEMNVSTLELGDSALYLCASSLARTGGTGELFFGEGSRLTVL.

On this clonotype: Possible read error: a much larger clone is one base away. V usage is TRBV7-9 and J usage is TRBJ2-5, with 10 positions matching TRBD2. The V gene's germline CDR1 is SEHNR and CDR2 FQNEAQ (reference sequence). With V trimmed by 4 bases and J by 5 bases, 7 bases remained unmatched. The CDR3 has 15 residues. DNA of the CDR3: TGTGCCAGCAGCTGGGTAGCGGGAGGACACGAGACCCAGTACTTC. Translation: CASSWVAGGHETQYF.

This clonotype was seen ten or more times. This chain joins TRBV5-1 and TRBJ2-1; 8 bases agree with TRBD2. In germline, CDR1 is SGHRS, CDR2 YFSETQ. This CDR3 has 14 residues. The V and J ends lost 5 bases and 4 bases, in that order; junction bases with no gene match: 5. CDR3 protein: CASRKRERYNEQFF. The CDR3, as DNA: TGCGCCAGCAGAAAGCGGGAGCGTTACAATGAGCAGTTCTTC.

This clonotype was counted many times. V usage is TRBV5-1 and J usage is TRBJ2-5; perhaps TRBD1 as D (6 bases). This CDR3 comprises 13 residues. V was trimmed by 4 bases and J by 5 bases, leaving 12 bases between them. Germline CDR1 and CDR2: SGHRS and YFSETQ. The CDR3, as DNA: TGCGCCAGCAGCACACAGGGAGTGGAGACCCAGTACTTC. As protein: CASSTQGVETQYF.